The rows below give T cell receptor beta chains drawn from one sample of a study of human T cells and chemical hapten exposure. Each CDR3 protein is one row after TCRdb ran MiXCR on the RACE reads. The sample carries about 260,000 distinct CDR3 sequences, about 8.6% recorded once. The sample was whole blood, taken in connection with sensitization to the hapten diphenylcyclopropenone (DPC). All receptors come from a woman in her thirties or forties with alopecia areata. Some clones in this sample may be carry-over from other donors' samples. Each CDR3 is given without its conserved first and last residue. The order of the fields is V gene, CDR3 protein.

V: TRBV9
CDR3: ASSVDGAEGNTIY

V: TRBV9
CDR3: ASSPAGDRVDEQY

V: TRBV9
CDR3: ASTLGTHSAGELF

V: TRBV6-2/TRBV6-3
CDR3: ASRASGGPYNEQF

V: TRBV29-1
CDR3: SVGVRANTGELF

V: TRBV27
CDR3: ASSFGSNTGELF

V: TRBV12-3/TRBV12-4
CDR3: ASSSTGIAEAF

V: TRBV7-9
CDR3: ASSLSNAPGGYT

V: TRBV2
CDR3: ASREQSSGNTIY

V: TRBV4-2
CDR3: ASSHQAAAYNEQF

V: TRBV27
CDR3: ASSSSEGIHQPQH

V: TRBV7-9
CDR3: ASSDGTGVRGNEQF

V: TRBV6-2/TRBV6-3
CDR3: ASSLGYIQY

V: TRBV28
CDR3: ASRKTPGLDDGYT

V: TRBV12-3/TRBV12-4
CDR3: ASSSLREQY

V: TRBV12-5
CDR3: ASGFPDSTGELF

V: TRBV12-3/TRBV12-4
CDR3: ASSLTGSYGYT

V: TRBV7-2
CDR3: ASSSGQGRSYNEQF

V: TRBV7-2
CDR3: ASSWGRGTGEKLF